This T cell receptor beta chain came from a study of blood T cell repertoires in COVID-19. At the level of the study: Sources were T cells, B-cell-depleted T cells, or PBMCs; the material itself was cDNA or gDNA.

Individuals drawn from around 24 US areas were roughly 18 to 95 years old. Repertoires were generated with immunoSEQ multiplex PCR, while TCRdb's copy carries only in-frame clones and drops some. In the table there are about 150,000 clones, more than 75% of which are singletons. V was cut by 4 bases and J by 4 bases, with 19 bases left in between. This CDR3 spans 16 amino acids. Germline CDR1 SGHDN, CDR2 FVKESK. Sequencing was carried out using PBMCs or T cells enriched from blood (not recorded which). This receptor was obtained from a woman aged 45-60 years who had recovered from COVID-19. The J gene is TRBJ2-5, the V gene TRBV14; tentative D call: TRBD2 (5 bases). DNA for the CDR3: TGTGCCAGCAGCCTGACCCCAAGCGGTACAAGAGAGACCCAGTACTTC. It encodes CASSLTPSGTRETQYF.